The clone carrying this TCR beta chain occurred once. Assay: immunoSEQ multiplex PCR; the TCRdb copy retains only in-frame clones and omits some. There are over 350,000 clones in the sample; 87% occur only once, and roughly 2% lies in the top ten. This entry is derived from a study of blood T cell repertoires in COVID-19. The CDR3 runs 15 residues. Trimming shortened V by 3 bases and J by 7 bases, and 19 bases separated the two germline ends. Germline loops: CDR1 WNHNN, CDR2 SYGVQD (reference sequence). The clonotype comes from a woman between 18 and 29 years old with acute COVID-19. Sample: PBMCs or T cells enriched from blood (not recorded which). This chain uses TRBV10-1 with TRBJ2-7; perhaps TRBD1 as D (5 bases). The CDR3, as DNA: TGCGCCAGCAGTGACCGCAGGGTACCTACGGAGGAGCAGTACTTC. It specifies CASSDRRVPTEEQYF.